One sample yielded the 3 T cell receptor beta chains listed below, sequenced in a study of blood T cell repertoires in COVID-19. Some clones are missing from TCRdb's copy, which holds only in-frame ones; the method was immunoSEQ multiplex PCR. The table has roughly 130,000 clones, roughly nine tenths seen once; the top ten hold about 4.5%. The sample taken for sequencing was peripheral blood. All receptors derive from a man aged 60-69 years with COVID-19, enrolled during active disease.

The genes are TRBV6-2 or TRBV6-3 and TRBJ2-1; weak D call: TRBD1 (6 bases). Between the trimmed V and J ends, which lost 0 bases and 6 bases, there was a span of 18 bases. CDR1 is MNHEY, CDR2 SVGEGT, per germline. The CDR3 is 17 amino acids. The DNA of the CDR3 is TGTGCCAGCAGTTACTCGGGGATGGGTTCCAGGGGCAATGAGCAGTTCTTC. It translates to CASSYSGMGSRGNEQFF.

This clone was observed a handful of times. The V gene is TRBV4-2, the J gene TRBJ1-6; 9 bases are shared with TRBD1. Germline V gene lookup returns CDR1 LGHNA and CDR2 YNFKEQ. Germline trimming cut 3 bases from V and 0 bases from J; bases unmatched to any gene: 0. The CDR3 covers 16 residues. The CDR3 DNA reads TGTGCCAGCAGCCAGACAGGGGGCTCCTATAATTCACCCCTCCACTTT. This codes for CASSQTGGSYNSPLHF.

V and J are TRBV29-1 and TRBJ2-1; 7 bases line up with TRBD2. Trimming removed 2 bases from V and 5 bases from J; junction bases left unmatched: 12. The CDR3 loop spans 16 amino acids. CDR1 is SQVTM and CDR2 is ANQGSEA in the germline V gene. CDR3 residues: CSVELGTGRTHNEQFF. The DNA of the CDR3 is TGCAGCGTTGAATTAGGCACCGGGAGGACCCACAATGAGCAGTTCTTC.